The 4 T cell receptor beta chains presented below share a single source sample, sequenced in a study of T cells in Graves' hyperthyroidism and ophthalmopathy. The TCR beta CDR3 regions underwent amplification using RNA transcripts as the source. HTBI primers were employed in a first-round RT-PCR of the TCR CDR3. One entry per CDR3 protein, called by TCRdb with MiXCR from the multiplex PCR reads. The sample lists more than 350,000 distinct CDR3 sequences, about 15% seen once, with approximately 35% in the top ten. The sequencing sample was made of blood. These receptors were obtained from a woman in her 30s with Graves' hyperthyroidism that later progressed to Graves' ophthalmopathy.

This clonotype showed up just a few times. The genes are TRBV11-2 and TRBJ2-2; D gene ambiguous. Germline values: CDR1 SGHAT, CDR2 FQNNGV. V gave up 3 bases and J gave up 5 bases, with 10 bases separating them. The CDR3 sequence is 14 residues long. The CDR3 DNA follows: TGTGCCAGCAGCTTCTTTGGGGTTACCGGGGAGCTGTTTTTT. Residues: CASSFFGVTGELFF.

DNA of the CDR3: TGTGCCAGCAGATCCCCCCGGGATCGGGAGACCCAGTACTTC. It yields the protein CASRSPRDRETQYF. This chain connects TRBV28 to TRBJ2-5; perhaps TRBD2 as D (5 bases). This CDR3 contains 14 residues. The germline V and J ends were trimmed by 6 bases and 5 bases, with 16 bases remaining between them. Germline values: CDR1 MDHEN, CDR2 SYDVKM.

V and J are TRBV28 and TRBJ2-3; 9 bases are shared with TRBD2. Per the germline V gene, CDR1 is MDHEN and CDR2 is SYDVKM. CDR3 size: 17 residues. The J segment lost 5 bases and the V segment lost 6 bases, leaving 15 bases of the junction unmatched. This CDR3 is CASSPSGQREDKDTQYF. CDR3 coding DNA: TGTGCCAGCAGCCCAAGTGGCCAGCGGGAGGATAAAGATACGCAGTATTTT.

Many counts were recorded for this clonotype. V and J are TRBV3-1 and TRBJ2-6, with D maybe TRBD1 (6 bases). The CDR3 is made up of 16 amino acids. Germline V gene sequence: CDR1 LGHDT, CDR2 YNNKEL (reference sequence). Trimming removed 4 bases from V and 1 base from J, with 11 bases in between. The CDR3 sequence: CASSRIGGSGANVLTF. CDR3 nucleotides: TGTGCCAGCAGCCGGATAGGGGGATCTGGGGCCAACGTCCTGACTTTC. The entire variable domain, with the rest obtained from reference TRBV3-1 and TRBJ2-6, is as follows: DTAVSQTPKYLVTQMGNDKSIKCEQNLGHDTMYWYKQDSKKFLKIMFSYNNKELIINETVPNRFSPKSPDKAHLNLHINSLELGDSAVYFCASSRIGGSGANVLTFGAGSRLTVL.